These 2 T cell receptor beta chains came from one sample sequenced in a study of blood T cell repertoires in COVID-19. The protocol was immunoSEQ multiplex PCR, while the TCRdb copy is restricted to in-frame clones and leaves out a portion. The sample includes 72,000 or so clones, around 86% of them seen just once. Material for sequencing was peripheral blood. These receptors all come from an older woman with acute or convalescent COVID-19.

The chain employs TRBV6-1 and TRBJ2-7; 12 bases line up with TRBD2. The germline gives CDR1 MNHNS, CDR2 SASEGT. V lost 5 bases and J lost 4; bases outside the gene matches: 6. The CDR3 loop spans 15 amino acids. CDR3 nucleotides: TGTGCCAGCAGTTCCTTGACTAGCGGGGGTTACGAGCAGTACTTC. Translated, it gives CASSSLTSGGYEQYF.

This chain uses TRBV4-1 with TRBJ2-3, with TRBD2 as a possible D gene (6 bases). The CDR3 loop spans 15 amino acids. Trimming stripped 4 bases from V and 4 bases from J, with 15 bases between. Germline CDR1 MGHRA, CDR2 YSYEKL. The CDR3 spells CASSRIGGAADTQYF. The CDR3 bases are TGCGCCAGCAGCCGTATCGGAGGGGCGGCAGATACGCAGTATTTT.